This T cell receptor beta chain originates from a study of CD8 T cells in Susac syndrome. RNA, at about 0.45 to 1 ug, was reverse transcribed with random hexamers. Coverage of TCR beta CDR3 amplification by immunoSEQ multiplex PCR extended to 54 Vbeta and 13 Jbeta. TCRdb re-derived calls from the immunoSEQ multiplex PCR reads in MiXCR, one entry per CDR3 protein. The sample has 120,000 or so distinct CDR3 sequences; roughly 94% are singletons. The authors carried out high-throughput sequencing of TCR beta. They applied it to CD8+ and CD4+ T cells obtained from blood. The individuals used as controls were healthy donors who had been matched for both age and sex. TEMRA cells were enriched by FACS, while CD8+ and CD4+ T cells were obtained through a negative isolation that was performed magnetically. The length of the CDR3 is 15 residues. The V and J ends lost 3 bases and 8 bases, in that order; junction bases with no gene match: 9. CDR1 KGHSH and CDR2 LQKENI come from the germline V gene.

J is TRBJ2-1 and V is TRBV18; 8 bases line up with TRBD2. This receptor was obtained from a human donor in good health. The sample taken for sequencing was CD4+ T cells from PBMCs. The CDR3 bases are TGTGCCAGCTCACCCCAGGCGGGAGGAATTGATGAGCAGTTCTTC. Translation: CASSPQAGGIDEQFF. Using reference TRBV18 and TRBJ2-1 for the parts outside the CDR3, the full variable domain is NAGVMQNPRHLVRRRGQEARLRCSPMKGHSHVYWYRQLPEEGLKFMVYLQKENIIDESGMPKERFSAEFPKEGPSILRIQQVVRGDSAAYFCASSPQAGGIDEQFFGPGTRLTVL.